This TCR beta chain derives from a study of T cell repertoires in cytomegalovirus infection. TCRdb itself ran the reads through MiXCR, one entry per CDR3 protein. The sample yields approximately 500,000 distinct CDR3 sequences, 26% seen once. V was clipped by 4 bases and J by 5 bases; unmatched bases: 5. Per the germline V gene, CDR1 is MNHNY and CDR2 is SVGAGI (reference sequence). This CDR3 has 15 amino acids. The chain uses TRBV6-6 and TRBJ2-5; 12 bases agree with TRBD2. The receptor was derived from a human donor in good health (CMV status not recorded). Some clones in this sample may be carry-over from other donors' samples. The sequenced sample consisted of PBMCs. In DNA form, the CDR3 reads TGTGCCAGCAGTTCCCTTACTAGCGGGGGGGAGACCCAGTACTTC. Amino acids: CASSSLTSGGETQYF.